The 5 T cell receptor beta chains given below trace back to one sample, sequenced in a study of blood T cell repertoires in COVID-19. TCRdb keeps only in-frame clones here, not all; method: immunoSEQ multiplex PCR. This sample has about 120,000 clones, with 75% to 85% found just once. Sequencing input: peripheral blood. These receptors were obtained from a woman older than 75 with acute or convalescent COVID-19.

The chain employs TRBV7-8 and TRBJ1-2, with 8 bases matching TRBD1. V trimming: 1 base; J trimming: 4 bases; junction bases outside the gene matches: 8. This CDR3 contains 16 residues. CDR1 SGHVS and CDR2 FQNEAQ come from the germline V gene. The chain's CDR3 is CASSLVGIRGLYGYTF. CDR3 sequence (DNA): TGTGCCAGCAGCTTAGTCGGCATCAGGGGGCTCTATGGCTACACCTTC. Filled out from reference TRBV7-8 and TRBJ1-2, the complete variable domain reads GAGVSQSPRYKVAKRGQDVALRCDPISGHVSLFWYQQALGQGPEFLTYFQNEAQLDKSGLPSDRFFAERPEGSVSTLKIQRTQQEDSAVYLCASSLVGIRGLYGYTFGSGTRLTVV.

This clone was counted a few times. The chain carries TRBV4-1 and TRBJ1-3; 9 positions match TRBD1. CDR1 and CDR2 (germline): MGHRA, YSYEKL. V lost 1 base and J lost 7; bases outside the gene matches: 5. CDR3 size: 15 residues. The CDR3 here is CASSQGGTGWNTIYF. CDR3 DNA: TGCGCCAGCAGCCAAGGTGGGACAGGGTGGAACACCATATATTTT.

The chain joins TRBV3-1 (or the pseudogene TRBV3-2) to TRBJ2-1; D gene ambiguous. V shed 1 base and J shed 0 bases, with 10 bases lying between them. CDR1 and CDR2 (germline): LGHDT, YNNKEL (reference sequence). The CDR3 is 16 residues long. CDR3 DNA sequence: TGTGCCAGCAGCCAAGTTGGCAGAAGCTCCTACAATGAGCAGTTCTTC. It specifies CASSQVGRSSYNEQFF.

J is TRBJ1-1 and V is TRBV9; TRBD1 aligns across 7 bases. The CDR3 loop spans 13 amino acids. The germline CDR1 and CDR2 sequences are SGDLS and YYNGEE. Trimming at V came to 3 bases and at J to 3 bases, leaving 2 bases not matched to a gene. CDR3 sequence: CASSGQGDTEAFF. In nucleotides, the CDR3 is TGTGCCAGCAGCGGGCAGGGGGACACTGAAGCTTTCTTT.

The chain uses TRBV15 and TRBJ2-3; D is undetermined. CDR3 size: 12 residues. The V end was cut by 3 bases, the J end by 3 bases, with 4 bases between. CDR1 LNHNV and CDR2 YYDKDF come from the germline V gene (reference sequence). The CDR3 DNA is TGTGCCACCAGCAGCAATACAGATACGCAGTATTTT. This gives the protein CATSSNTDTQYF.